The 16 T cell receptor beta chains presented below share a single source sample, sequenced in a study of CD8 T cell repertoires and HIV-1 epitope variants. For these receptors, no antigen is known. Sequencing was performed with immunoSEQ multiplex PCR; in TCRdb, only in-frame clones are kept and a portion is missing. The sample includes thousands of clones, 68% of them seen just once. The sequenced sample was cultured CD8+ T cells derived from PBMCs. Receptors originate from a male donor with HIV.

This clone has only a few counts. At one end the junction does not follow the germline gene, possibly because of a read error. This chain links TRBV7-7 with TRBJ2-5, with TRBD2 identical over 7 bases. The CDR3 consists of 15 residues. Germline-derived CDR1 and CDR2 are SSHAT and FNYEAQ (reference sequence). In DNA, the CDR3 is TGTGCTAGCAGCTTAACGGTGGCGGGAGAAGAGACCCAGTACTTC. This translates into CASSLTVAGEETQYF.

This chain links TRBV6-5 with TRBJ2-7; no clear D gene. With 7 bases removed from V and 2 bases from J, the gap between germline ends came to 12 bases. Germline V CDR1 and CDR2: MNHEY, SVGAGI. This CDR3 is built from 13 residues. CDR3 coding DNA: TGTGCCAGCACAAGCCACGAAACCTACGAGCAGTACTTC. Translating it yields CASTSHETYEQYF.

The chain recombines TRBV30 with TRBJ2-7; a possible D gene is TRBD2 (6 bases). This CDR3 has 11 amino acids. The germline gives CDR1 GTSNPN, CDR2 SVGIG (reference sequence). The germline V and J ends were trimmed by 5 bases and 4 bases, with 9 bases remaining between them. DNA of the CDR3: TGTGCCTGGGGGGAGGAGTACGAGCAGTACTTC. This translates into CAWGEEYEQYF.

The V and J genes are TRBV28 and TRBJ2-2; D uncertain. V was cut by 3 bases and J by 1 base, with 9 bases left in between. The length of the CDR3 is 15 residues. Germline V gene data show CDR1 as MDHEN and CDR2 as SYDVKM. The CDR3 spells CASSFRTENTGELFF. DNA of the CDR3: TGTGCCAGCAGTTTCAGGACCGAGAACACCGGGGAGCTGTTTTTT.

The count of this clone is one. The chain is built from TRBV19 and TRBJ1-1; D is unresolved. CDR3 length: 14 amino acids. CDR1 is LNHDA and CDR2 is SQIVND in the germline V gene (reference sequence). Trimming left V 1 base short and J 0 bases short, with 6 bases between. The CDR3 reads CASSIAPMNTEAFF. In DNA form, the CDR3 reads TGTGCCAGTAGTATAGCCCCGATGAACACTGAAGCTTTCTTT.

The chain employs TRBV11-2 and TRBJ2-2; TRBD1 matches 7 bases. The CDR3 covers 16 residues. The V and J ends lost 0 bases and 3 bases, in that order; junction bases with no gene match: 4. Germline CDR1 SGHAT, CDR2 FQNNGV. The CDR3 DNA is TGTGCCAGCAGCTTAGAAGTACAGGGGTACACCGGGGAGCTGTTTTTT. Protein sequence: CASSLEVQGYTGELFF. Looking up the rest from reference TRBV11-2 and TRBJ2-2 gives the full variable domain: EAGVAQSPRYKIIEKRQSVAFWCNPISGHATLYWYQQILGQGPKLLIQFQNNGVVDDSQLPKDRFSAERLKGVDSTLKIQPAKLEDSAVYLCASSLEVQGYTGELFFGEGSRLTVL.

The chain couples TRBV2 to TRBJ1-1; D remains ambiguous. This CDR3 has 11 residues. CDR1 and CDR2 from the germline V gene are SNHLY and FYNNEI. Trimming pared 7 bases from V and 1 base from J, leaving 4 bases between. CDR3 residues: CASNPNTEAFF. CDR3 in DNA: TGTGCCAGCAACCCGAACACTGAAGCTTTCTTT.

This clone was counted once. The chain couples TRBV9 to TRBJ2-3; 14 bases line up with TRBD2. The length of the CDR3 is 20 residues. Trimming cost V 3 bases and J 0 bases; bases outside gene matches: 12. CDR1 and CDR2 from the germline V gene are SGDLS and YYNGEE. DNA for the CDR3: TGTGCCAGCAGCGCACCGGGACTAGCGGGGGCCATGACTAGCACAGATACGCAGTATTTT. This translates into CASSAPGLAGAMTSTDTQYF. Supplemented by reference TRBV9 and TRBJ2-3, the full variable domain reads DSGVTQTPKHLITATGQRVTLRCSPRSGDLSVYWYQQSLDQGLQFLIQYYNGEERAKGNILERFSAQQFPDLHSELNLSSLELGDSALYFCASSAPGLAGAMTSTDTQYFGPGTRLTVL.

This clone was found a few times. The chain joins TRBV27 to TRBJ2-7; 7 nucleotides line up with TRBD2. The CDR3 spans 14 residues. V gave up 0 bases and J gave up 10 bases; unmatched junction bases: 9. Germline assignment: CDR1 MNHEY and CDR2 SMNVEV (reference sequence). The CDR3 sequence: CASSLSGLGARQYF. The CDR3 DNA is TGTGCCAGCAGTTTATCCGGACTAGGGGCGAGACAGTACTTC.

The chain employs TRBV5-6 and TRBJ1-1; 7 nucleotides agree with TRBD1. The CDR3 is 15 amino acids. J lost 4 bases, V lost 4 bases, and 10 bases had no gene match. The germline V gene has CDR1 SGHDT and CDR2 YYEEEE. DNA for the CDR3: TGTGCCAGCAGCCGTGAACAGGGGAGGGGCACTGAAGCTTTCTTT. Its protein product is CASSREQGRGTEAFF.

This chain links TRBV5-1 with TRBJ1-3; the D is unclear. V dropped 0 bases and J dropped 0 bases, with 10 bases sitting between them. The CDR3 length is 16 residues. Germline V gives CDR1 SGHRS, CDR2 YFSETQ. CDR3 region: CASSLVPGSSGNTIYF. Here the CDR3 DNA reads TGCGCCAGCAGCTTGGTACCGGGCAGCTCTGGAAACACCATATATTTT.

J is TRBJ2-2 and V is TRBV6-6; TRBD1 matches at 7 bases. The CDR3 is 16 residues long. J was trimmed by 4 bases and V by 4 bases; bases with no gene match: 9. Germline V gives CDR1 MNHNY, CDR2 SVGAGI (reference sequence). The CDR3 sequence: CASSSLEGARTGELFF. CDR3 nucleotides: TGTGCCAGCAGTTCTTTAGAGGGGGCGCGCACCGGGGAGCTGTTTTTT.

This clone has only a few counts. This chain connects TRBV6-5 to TRBJ1-2, with D perhaps TRBD1 (6 bases). This CDR3 comprises 14 residues. Trimming removed 2 bases at V and 4 bases at J, with 11 bases between. Germline-derived CDR1 and CDR2 are MNHEY and SVGAGI. The CDR3 region is CASSYRGLVYGYTF. In DNA, the CDR3 is TGTGCCAGCAGTTACAGGGGGTTAGTCTATGGCTACACCTTC.

V is TRBV18 and J is TRBJ2-5, with TRBD1 matching over 9 bases. Losses at the gene ends were 4 bases for V and 5 bases for J; bases not matched to a gene: 5. Looked up from germline, CDR1 is KGHSH and CDR2 is LQKENI. The CDR3 runs 14 residues. The CDR3 sequence: CASSLQGALETQYF. The CDR3 DNA reads as TGTGCCAGCTCACTACAGGGGGCCCTGGAGACCCAGTACTTC.

The chain couples TRBV28 to TRBJ2-2, with 10 nucleotides matching TRBD2. Germline V CDR1 and CDR2: MDHEN, SYDVKM. Germline trimming cut 6 bases from V and 4 bases from J; bases unmatched to any gene: 8. The CDR3 is 16 residues long. CDR3 protein: CASRRILAGFTGELFF. In DNA form, the CDR3 reads TGTGCCAGCAGACGTATACTAGCGGGATTCACCGGGGAGCTGTTTTTT.

J is TRBJ2-2 and V is TRBV15; the match to TRBD1 covers 9 bases. The CDR3 is made up of 15 amino acids. Losses at the gene ends were 1 base for V and 3 bases for J; bases not matched to a gene: 0. The germline V gene encodes CDR1 LNHNV and CDR2 YYDKDF (reference sequence). The CDR3 loop is CATSRGQGDTGELFF. As DNA, the CDR3 is TGTGCCACCAGCAGAGGACAGGGGGACACCGGGGAGCTGTTTTTT.